A single sample is the source of the 27 T cell receptor beta chains below, sequenced in a study of T cell responses to AZD1222 COVID-19 vaccine. Measured with immunoSEQ multiplex PCR; TCRdb has only the in-frame clones, and not every one. The sample lists fewer than 150,000 clones, 88% seen once, with approximately 6.9% in the top ten. The specimen comprised peripheral blood, sampled 28 days after the second AZD1222 dose. All receptors come from an adult who received the AZD1222 COVID-19 vaccine.

The chain combines TRBV9 with TRBJ2-3; TRBD2 aligns across 8 bases. This CDR3 is 17 amino acids long. The junction had 8 bases not matched to a gene; V was cut back by 0 bases and J by 2 bases. Germline lookup yields CDR1 SGDLS and CDR2 YYNGEE. CDR3 coding DNA: TGTGCCAGCAGCGTAGGGGTGGGACTAGGCTTCACAGATACGCAGTATTTT. Amino acid sequence: CASSVGVGLGFTDTQYF.

The J gene is TRBJ1-5, the V gene TRBV28; 7 bases align to TRBD1. This CDR3 spans 16 amino acids. The V and J ends lost 6 bases and 0 bases, in that order; junction bases with no gene match: 8. Germline values: CDR1 MDHEN, CDR2 SYDVKM. The CDR3 loop is CASRPTTGDSNQPQHF. Here the CDR3 DNA reads TGTGCCAGCAGGCCCACCACAGGGGATAGCAATCAGCCCCAGCATTTT.

This rearrangement joins TRBV5-5 to TRBJ1-2, with D maybe TRBD1 (5 bases). The germline gives CDR1 SGHKS, CDR2 YYEKEE (reference sequence). The CDR3 sequence is 15 residues long. V shed 0 bases and J shed 5 bases, with 14 bases lying between them. The CDR3 bases are TGTGCCAGCAGCTTGGATGCCGGGACCGGATATGGCTACACCTTC. Protein product: CASSLDAGTGYGYTF.

The chain recombines TRBV2 with TRBJ1-2, with a possible D match to TRBD1 (5 bases). The CDR3 runs to 13 residues. V dropped 6 bases and J dropped 8 bases, with 16 bases sitting between them. Germline loops: CDR1 SNHLY, CDR2 FYNNEI. Here the CDR3 reads CASRPRAGEGYTF. The CDR3 DNA is TGTGCCAGCAGACCTAGGGCGGGGGAGGGCTACACCTTC.

The rearrangement joins TRBV6-5 to TRBJ1-1; TRBD1 aligns across 8 bases. J was trimmed by 4 bases and V by 6 bases; bases with no gene match: 4. The CDR3 contains 13 residues. CDR1 is MNHEY and CDR2 is SVGAGI in the germline V gene. Here the CDR3 reads CASRQTGGTEAFF. The CDR3 DNA follows: TGTGCCAGCAGACAAACAGGGGGCACTGAAGCTTTCTTT.

The gene calls are TRBV7-7 and TRBJ2-3; 10 nucleotides match TRBD1. CDR1 and CDR2 (germline): SSHAT, FNYEAQ (reference sequence). Trimming at V came to 0 bases and at J to 1 base, leaving 10 bases not matched to a gene. The CDR3 is 19 amino acids. In DNA form, the CDR3 reads TGTGCCAGCAGCTTAGCTCCCGGACAGGGGGATATGGGCACAGATACGCAGTATTTT. Protein sequence: CASSLAPGQGDMGTDTQYF.

This chain uses TRBV6-1 with TRBJ1-1; maybe TRBD1 (5 bases). The CDR3 contains 15 residues. Germline loops: CDR1 MNHNS, CDR2 SASEGT. V was pared by 2 bases and J by 5 bases, with 15 bases between. The CDR3 DNA reads TGTGCCAGCAGTGAACATGAAGGGGCCGGGACTGAAGCTTTCTTT. Amino acid sequence: CASSEHEGAGTEAFF.

The rearrangement uses TRBV18 and TRBJ2-3, with 12 bases lining up with TRBD2. Looked up from germline, CDR1 is KGHSH and CDR2 is LQKENI. This CDR3 contains 17 residues. V lost 3 bases and J lost 4; bases outside the gene matches: 8. CDR3 nucleotides: TGTGCCAGCTCACCTACCCGACTAGCGGGGGTTGCAGATACGCAGTATTTT. This encodes CASSPTRLAGVADTQYF.

This chain connects TRBV20-1 to TRBJ1-6, with D possibly matching TRBD1 (6 bases). CDR1 and CDR2 from the germline V gene are DFQATT and SNEGSKA (reference sequence). This CDR3 comprises 14 residues. Between the trimmed V and J ends, which lost 3 bases and 8 bases, there was a span of 14 bases. The CDR3 here is CSASGGGRDSPLHF. The CDR3 nucleotides read TGCAGTGCTAGTGGGGGGGGCCGTGATTCACCCCTCCACTTT.

The sample holds a few counts of this clone. This chain links TRBV5-6 with TRBJ1-2; D not resolved. The CDR3 is made up of 13 amino acids. The ends were cut back, 0 bases at V and 4 bases at J, with 7 bases in the middle. Germline lookup yields CDR1 SGHDT and CDR2 YYEEEE. The CDR3 sequence is CASSLGNSYGYTF. For the CDR3, the DNA is TGTGCCAGCAGCTTGGGGAACAGCTATGGCTACACCTTC. The full variable domain, rest sourced from reference TRBV5-6 and TRBJ1-2, is DAGVTQSPTHLIKTRGQQVTLRCSPKSGHDTVSWYQQALGQGPQFIFQYYEEEERQRGNFPDRFSGHQFPNYSSELNVNALLLGDSALYLCASSLGNSYGYTFGSGTRLTVV.

This chain connects TRBV6-5 to TRBJ2-3, with 8 bases matching TRBD1. Germline V gene lookup returns CDR1 MNHEY and CDR2 SVGAGI. The CDR3 extends over 13 amino acids. Trimming took 8 bases from V and 2 from J; bases not matched to a gene: 3. In nucleotides, the CDR3 is TGTGCCAGCCAGGACAGGGTCACAGATACGCAGTATTTT. Its translation is CASQDRVTDTQYF.

J is TRBJ2-7 and V is TRBV2; D perhaps matches TRBD1 (6 bases). The V gene's germline CDR1 is SNHLY and CDR2 FYNNEI. The V and J ends lost 10 bases and 0 bases respectively, with 16 bases between them. The CDR3 loop spans 14 amino acids. The CDR3 protein is CATTPGHRSYEQYF. The CDR3 DNA reads as TGTGCCACCACTCCGGGACACCGCTCCTACGAGCAGTACTTC.

This sequence joins TRBV9 and TRBJ2-2; D call uncertain. The CDR3 has 14 amino acids. Trimming stripped 3 bases from V and 6 bases from J, with 12 bases between. In germline, CDR1 is SGDLS, CDR2 YYNGEE. The CDR3 loop is CASSAQVMAGELFF. CDR3 nucleotide sequence: TGTGCCAGCAGCGCCCAAGTGATGGCCGGGGAGCTGTTTTTT.

This clone appeared a single time. The chain couples TRBV5-1 to TRBJ2-7; D is perhaps TRBD1 (5 bases). The CDR3 runs to 13 residues. V gave up 4 bases and J gave up 4 bases, with 12 bases separating them. Germline lookup yields CDR1 SGHRS and CDR2 YFSETQ. The CDR3 nucleotides read TGCGCCAGCAGCAAGGCGGACATATACGAGCAGTACTTC. It codes for CASSKADIYEQYF.

The J gene is TRBJ1-1, the V gene TRBV10-3; tentatively, D is TRBD1 (6 bases). The germline V and J ends were trimmed by 4 bases and 1 base, with 10 bases remaining between them. This CDR3 contains 14 residues. The V gene's germline CDR1 is ENHRY and CDR2 SYGVKD. CDR3 region: CAISATGENTEAFF. The CDR3 DNA follows: TGTGCCATCAGTGCGACAGGCGAGAACACTGAAGCTTTCTTT.

The rearrangement uses TRBV7-9 and TRBJ2-5; TRBD1 aligns across 8 bases. Germline V lookup: CDR1 SEHNR, CDR2 FQNEAQ (reference sequence). The CDR3 is made up of 14 amino acids. V lost 5 bases to trimming and J lost 5 bases; unmatched junction nucleotides: 7. CDR3 sequence reads: CASSPQGARETQYF. CDR3 DNA: TGTGCCAGCAGCCCCCAGGGGGCGAGGGAGACCCAGTACTTC.

This clone was observed a single time. The chain combines TRBV9 with TRBJ1-2, with 8 bases identical to TRBD1. The CDR3 consists of 17 residues. V dropped 0 bases and J dropped 6; count of bases not matched to a gene: 13. Germline V gives CDR1 SGDLS, CDR2 YYNGEE. The CDR3 region is CASSVAKGQGAHHGYTF. DNA for the CDR3: TGTGCCAGCAGCGTAGCCAAGGGGCAGGGGGCGCATCATGGCTACACCTTC.

This clone was counted between two and nine times. The J gene is TRBJ2-7, the V gene TRBV11-2; the match to TRBD2 covers 13 bases. The CDR3 extends over 17 amino acids. The germline V gene has CDR1 SGHAT and CDR2 FQNNGV. The trim removed 1 base at V and 2 bases at J, leaving 5 bases unmatched. CDR3 nucleotide sequence: TGTGCCAGCAGCTTAGGGCGACTAGCGGGGGGCACCTACGAGCAGTACTTC. It yields the protein CASSLGRLAGGTYEQYF.

This rearrangement joins TRBV28 to TRBJ1-2; no reliable D call. Germline CDR1 and CDR2: MDHEN and SYDVKM. V lost 4 bases, J lost 5 bases, and 11 bases lay in between. The CDR3 covers 13 residues. In DNA form, the CDR3 reads TGTGCCAGCAGTTCCTTTGACTTTTATGGCTACACCTTC. Residues: CASSSFDFYGYTF.

The gene calls are TRBV4-2 and TRBJ2-1; D is ambiguous. Germline V gives CDR1 LGHNA, CDR2 YNFKEQ. There are 15 residues in the CDR3. V was cut by 0 bases and J by 5 bases, with 11 bases left in between. CDR3 in amino acids: CASSQEGLRNNEQFF. Here the CDR3 DNA reads TGTGCCAGCAGCCAAGAAGGGCTCAGGAACAATGAGCAGTTCTTC.

The V and J genes are TRBV3-1 (or the pseudogene TRBV3-2) and TRBJ1-3; D remains unclear. Germline V lookup: CDR1 LGHDT, CDR2 YNNKEL (reference sequence). CDR3 length: 15 amino acids. The ends were cut back, 4 bases at V and 0 bases at J, with 10 bases in the middle. In DNA form, the CDR3 reads TGTGCCAGCAGCCGTGACGGACTCTCTGGAAACACCATATATTTT. Amino acid sequence: CASSRDGLSGNTIYF.

The CDR3 DNA follows: TGTGCCAGCAGCCAAGACCAGGACAATCAGCCCCAGCATTTT. Translation: CASSQDQDNQPQHF. The chain joins TRBV4-2 to TRBJ1-5; D remains unclear. V dropped 0 bases and J dropped 3 bases, with 6 bases sitting between them. The germline CDR1 and CDR2 sequences are LGHNA and YNFKEQ. The CDR3 contains 14 residues.

The chain links TRBV19 to TRBJ1-1; TRBD1 is a possible D gene (5 bases). Trimming left V 7 bases short and J 2 bases short, with 17 bases between. Germline V lookup: CDR1 LNHDA, CDR2 SQIVND (reference sequence). The CDR3 totals 15 residues. DNA for the CDR3: TGTGCCAGTAACATAGGTTGGGGACCTAACACTGAAGCTTTCTTT. Its translation: CASNIGWGPNTEAFF. The full variable domain, rest sourced from reference TRBV19 and TRBJ1-1, is DGGITQSPKYLFRKEGQNVTLSCEQNLNHDAMYWYRQDPGQGLRLIYYSQIVNDFQKGDIAEGYSVSREKKESFPLTVTSAQKNPTAFYLCASNIGWGPNTEAFFGQGTRLTVV.

The V and J genes are TRBV7-2 and TRBJ2-5; tentative D call: TRBD2 (6 bases). This CDR3 has 14 residues. Germline V gene data show CDR1 as SGHTA and CDR2 as FQGNSA. The ends were cut back, 1 base at V and 2 bases at J, with 8 bases in the middle. In nucleotides, the CDR3 is TGTGCCAGCAGCTTAGGGACTAAACAAGAGACCCAGTACTTC. As protein: CASSLGTKQETQYF.

The chain uses TRBV6-5 and TRBJ2-7; TRBD1 might be the D (8 bases). Germline V gene lookup returns CDR1 MNHEY and CDR2 SVGAGI. The CDR3 has 15 amino acids. V was shortened by 0 bases and J by 4 bases, with 13 bases between the two germline ends. The CDR3: CASSYSGRDRYEQYF. For the CDR3, the DNA is TGTGCCAGCAGTTACTCGGGGAGGGACAGGTACGAGCAGTACTTC.

The genes are TRBV29-1 and TRBJ2-5, with D possibly being TRBD2 (5 bases). CDR1 is SQVTM, CDR2 ANQGSEA, per germline. Trimming stripped 3 bases from V and 7 bases from J, with 15 bases between. The CDR3 runs 13 residues. This CDR3 reads CSVDEQRGGTQYF. The CDR3 coding sequence is TGCAGCGTTGATGAGCAGCGAGGAGGGACCCAGTACTTC.

The rearrangement joins TRBV28 to TRBJ2-3; perhaps D is TRBD1 or TRBD2 (5 bases each). The V gene lost 6 bases and the J gene lost 2 bases, with 12 bases spanning the gap. The germline V gene has CDR1 MDHEN and CDR2 SYDVKM. The CDR3 contains 14 residues. The CDR3 is CASSGASFTDTQYF. The DNA for the CDR3 is TGTGCCAGCAGCGGGGCCTCGTTCACAGATACGCAGTATTTT.